This T cell receptor (beta chain) was identified during a study of T-cell memory formation after mild COVID-19. General study findings and limits: Clones that shrank (day 15 to 85) were balanced CD4/CD8, whereas later expanders leaned CD4+. Clones that contracted clustered mainly in CM and EM if CD4+ and in EMRA if CD8+.

CDR3 length: 14 residues. Trimming took off 6 bases at V and 0 bases at J, with 12 bases between the two ends. Per germline, CDR1 DFQATT and CDR2 SNEGSKA (reference sequence). TCRdb analysed the 5' RACE reads with MiXCR anew, one entry per CDR3 protein. The sample records around 320,000 distinct CDR3 sequences, 14% being singletons. About this clonotype itself: Its antigen is unknown.

The sample consisted of PBMCs or a T cell subset sorted from them (not recorded which). This sequence was found in a man between 18 and 29 years old who had mild COVID-19 (a few samples of this study predate the infection). Cell type and time point are not known. This chain links TRBV20-1 with TRBJ2-4; the D gene is possibly TRBD2 (8 bases). This CDR3 reads CSAAGDRAKNIQYF. The CDR3 DNA follows: TGCAGTGCAGCGGGGGACAGAGCCAAAAACATTCAGTACTTC.